This TCR beta chain stems from a study of cytomegalovirus exposure and HLA in healthy donors. Whole-study results and caveats: Previously analyzed data showed that most TCR beta V segments were productive at a frequency of about 90% or about 30%.

Vbeta (60) and Jbeta (13) primers were used in the PCR. The repertoire was sequenced with immunoSEQ multiplex PCR; TCRdb's copy has only in-frame clones and lacks some. Of about 160,000 clones in the sample, around four fifths were seen once. Between the trimmed V and J ends, which lost 4 bases and 1 base, there was a span of 11 bases. The CDR3 spans 14 residues. CDR1 MNHNY and CDR2 SVGAGI come from the germline V gene (reference sequence). The donors comprised healthy bone marrow donors. Of note for this clone: As yet, its antigen is unknown.

The chain couples TRBV6-6 to TRBJ2-7; D remains ambiguous. This clonotype originated in a man aged 50 to 59 in good health and CMV-seropositive. The sequenced material came from PBMCs. CDR3 region: CASSLRTESYEQYF. CDR3 sequence (DNA): TGTGCCAGCAGTTTGCGTACAGAGTCCTACGAGCAGTACTTC.